The 27 T cell receptor beta chains reported below all come from one sample, sequenced in a study of blood T cell repertoires in COVID-19 (dated by TCRdb to 2020 to 2021). The method behind the library was the immunoSEQ multiplex PCR assay. The source is immuneACCESS, and TCRdb retained only in-frame sequences with V and J called. Part of the clones is not carried over; for the studies checked, unresolved V genes explain less than half of this, and the remainder is unexplained. In this sample the table shows some 100,000 clones, 84% of which occur a single time. The top ten clones comprise about 7% of the sample. The specimen sequenced was peripheral blood. All receptors derive from a woman in her fifties or sixties with acute or convalescent COVID-19.

V is TRBV19 and J is TRBJ1-5, with a possible D match to TRBD1 (6 bases). CDR1 and CDR2 (germline): LNHDA, SQIVND (reference sequence). The CDR3 runs 15 residues. Deletions cut 1 base from V and 0 bases from J, with 7 bases between. This CDR3 reads CASSIGTVSNQPQHF. In DNA, the CDR3 is TGTGCCAGTAGTATAGGGACAGTTAGCAATCAGCCCCAGCATTTT.

V is TRBV3-1 (or the pseudogene TRBV3-2) and J is TRBJ1-2, with 10 bases fitting TRBD1. V lost 1 base and J lost 2; bases outside the gene matches: 4. The CDR3 consists of 16 residues. Germline V gene lookup returns CDR1 LGHDT and CDR2 YNNKEL (reference sequence). This CDR3 is CASSQVAGQGNYGYTF. The CDR3 DNA sequence: TGTGCCAGCAGCCAAGTAGCGGGACAGGGGAACTATGGCTACACCTTC.

This sequence joins TRBV6-5 and TRBJ2-2, with a possible D match to TRBD2 (5 bases). Germline CDR1 reads MNHEY; CDR2 reads SVGAGI. V was trimmed by 2 bases and J by 6 bases, leaving 10 bases between them. The CDR3 loop spans 14 amino acids. The CDR3 loop is CASSYGLLAGELFF. In DNA form, the CDR3 reads TGTGCCAGCAGTTACGGCTTACTAGCCGGGGAGCTGTTTTTT.

The chain uses TRBV5-1 and TRBJ1-1; D gene ambiguous. The V and J ends lost 1 base and 2 bases respectively, with 9 bases between them. This CDR3 contains 14 residues. Germline V CDR1 and CDR2: SGHRS, YFSETQ. Here the CDR3 DNA reads TGCGCCAGCAGCTTGTCGGCGGATAACACTGAAGCTTTCTTT. As protein: CASSLSADNTEAFF.

The chain combines TRBV28 with TRBJ1-2; 8 bases are shared with TRBD1. Germline V gene sequence: CDR1 MDHEN, CDR2 SYDVKM. The length of the CDR3 is 12 residues. V was clipped by 5 bases and J by 7 bases; unmatched bases: 3. The CDR3 DNA reads as TGTGCCAGCAGTCCAGGGGGCGGTGGCTACACCTTC. This codes for CASSPGGGGYTF.

Only a few counts were recorded for this clone. The genes are TRBV6-1 and TRBJ1-5; unclear D gene. The CDR3 totals 13 residues. The ends were cut back, 2 bases at V and 4 bases at J, with 6 bases in the middle. Germline V gene data show CDR1 as MNHNS and CDR2 as SASEGT. The CDR3 nucleotides read TGTGCCAGCAGTGAAATCTTTAATCAGCCCCAGCATTTT. Protein product: CASSEIFNQPQHF.

The count of this clone is one. In DNA form, the CDR3 reads TGTGCCAGCTCACGGGGGCACCTAAACACTGAAGCTTTCTTT. This sequence encodes CASSRGHLNTEAFF. The rearrangement uses TRBV18 and TRBJ1-1, with a possible D match to TRBD1 (6 bases). The germline V gene encodes CDR1 KGHSH and CDR2 LQKENI. The CDR3 totals 14 residues. Trimming took 4 bases from V and 2 from J, leaving 11 bases between them.

This chain links TRBV5-1 with TRBJ1-2; D perhaps matches TRBD1 (6 bases). V was pared by 4 bases and J by 0 bases, with 13 bases between. CDR3 length: 15 residues. Looked up from germline, CDR1 is SGHRS and CDR2 is YFSETQ. CDR3 residues: CASSLGTNPNYGYTF. Here the CDR3 DNA reads TGCGCCAGCAGCCTGGGGACAAATCCTAACTATGGCTACACCTTC.

The chain joins TRBV19 to TRBJ1-1; a weak D match, TRBD1 (5 bases). The CDR3 length is 16 residues. Germline CDR1 and CDR2: LNHDA and SQIVND (reference sequence). V shed 4 bases and J shed 6 bases, with 21 bases lying between them. CDR3 in DNA: TGTGCCAGTAGTAAGGGTGGGGGGACCCTGAGGTCTGAAGCTTTCTTT. Its protein product is CASSKGGGTLRSEAFF.

This rearrangement joins TRBV18 to TRBJ2-4; D gene unclear. Trimming pared 0 bases from V and 0 bases from J, leaving 6 bases between. CDR1 KGHSH and CDR2 LQKENI come from the germline V gene. CDR3 length: 15 amino acids. The CDR3 coding sequence is TGTGCCAGCTCACCACCTTCTATAGCCAAAAACATTCAGTACTTC. This encodes CASSPPSIAKNIQYF. The full variable domain, rest sourced from reference TRBV18 and TRBJ2-4, is NAGVMQNPRHLVRRRGQEARLRCSPMKGHSHVYWYRQLPEEGLKFMVYLQKENIIDESGMPKERFSAEFPKEGPSILRIQQVVRGDSAAYFCASSPPSIAKNIQYFGAGTRLSVL.

This clone was detected only once. V and J are TRBV18 and TRBJ1-1; 7 bases match TRBD1. V lost 2 bases to trimming and J lost 8 bases; unmatched junction nucleotides: 5. The V gene's germline CDR1 is KGHSH and CDR2 LQKENI. There are 13 residues in the CDR3. Here the CDR3 DNA reads TGTGCCAGCTCACCAGTCACAGGGGCCGAAGCTTTCTTT. This translates into CASSPVTGAEAFF.

V gene TRBV15 combines with J gene TRBJ1-5; TRBD1 is a possible D gene (5 bases). Germline CDR1 reads LNHNV; CDR2 reads YYDKDF (reference sequence). This CDR3 comprises 14 residues. V lost 5 bases to trimming and J lost 1 base, with 9 bases between them. The CDR3 is CATSGGRSNQPQHF. The CDR3 bases are TGTGCCACCAGCGGGGGGAGGAGCAATCAGCCCCAGCATTTT.

The CDR3 loop reads CASSLTGTGGTEAFF. The CDR3 nucleotides are TGCGCCAGCAGCTTGACCGGGACAGGGGGCACTGAAGCTTTCTTT. The chain uses TRBV5-1 and TRBJ1-1; 11 bases line up with TRBD1. After removal of 1 base from V and 4 bases from J, the junction contained 3 bases not matched to a gene. Germline CDR1 SGHRS, CDR2 YFSETQ. The CDR3 consists of 15 residues.

The chain joins TRBV7-2 to TRBJ2-7, with 9 bases identical to TRBD2. V lost 6 bases, J lost 1 base, and 7 bases stayed unmatched. The CDR3 contains 15 residues. CDR1 and CDR2 from the germline V gene are SGHTA and FQGNSA. The CDR3 loop reads CASRLSSGESYEQYF. The CDR3 bases are TGTGCCAGCAGGCTATCTAGCGGGGAATCCTACGAGCAGTACTTC.

This sequence joins TRBV3-1 (or the pseudogene TRBV3-2) and TRBJ2-5, with 7 bases matching TRBD1. Germline V CDR1 and CDR2: LGHDT, YNNKEL (reference sequence). Unmatched junction bases numbered 4, after V lost 1 base and J lost 5 bases. The CDR3 runs to 14 residues. The CDR3 DNA reads TGTGCCAGCAGCCAAGGACAGGGTTTGGAGACCCAGTACTTC. Residues: CASSQGQGLETQYF.

The chain joins TRBV29-1 to TRBJ1-3; D is unresolved. The CDR3 is made up of 13 amino acids. Germline CDR1 SQVTM, CDR2 ANQGSEA. V lost 3 bases to trimming and J lost 3 bases, with 9 bases between them. This chain's CDR3 is CSVESRFGNTIYF. The CDR3 region has the DNA TGCAGCGTTGAGAGCAGGTTTGGAAACACCATATATTTT. Drawing the rest from reference TRBV29-1 and TRBJ1-3, the complete variable domain is SAVISQKPSRDICQRGTSLTIQCQVDSQVTMMFWYRQQPGQSLTLIATANQGSEATYESGFVIDKFPISRPNLTFSTLTVSNMSPEDSSIYLCSVESRFGNTIYFGEGSWLTVV.

This rearrangement joins TRBV5-6 to TRBJ1-6; D is possibly TRBD1 (6 bases). Trimming took off 6 bases at V and 6 bases at J, with 13 bases between the two ends. In germline, CDR1 is SGHDT, CDR2 YYEEEE. The CDR3 covers 14 residues. The CDR3 sequence is CASINRALNSPLHF. CDR3 bases: TGTGCCAGCATCAACAGGGCCCTTAATTCACCCCTCCACTTT.

The rearrangement links TRBV3-1 (or the pseudogene TRBV3-2) to TRBJ2-2; 10 positions agree with TRBD2. V shed 3 bases and J 6 bases; nucleotides not matched to a gene: 10. The CDR3 is 17 residues long. Looked up from germline, CDR1 is LGHDT and CDR2 is YNNKEL (reference sequence). CDR3 loop: CASSQTSGRRVAGELFF. CDR3 nucleotides: TGTGCCAGCAGCCAGACTAGCGGGCGGAGGGTCGCCGGGGAGCTGTTTTTT.

The chain uses TRBV14 and TRBJ2-7, with 8 nucleotides matching TRBD1. Germline V gene lookup returns CDR1 SGHDN and CDR2 FVKESK. The CDR3 covers 16 residues. V was clipped by 3 bases and J by 3 bases; unmatched bases: 10. For the CDR3, the DNA is TGTGCCAGCAGCCAGCCCCCCGGGACAGGACTCTACGAGCAGTACTTC. Translating it yields CASSQPPGTGLYEQYF.

This clone was detected only once. This rearrangement joins TRBV11-2 to TRBJ2-2; D might be TRBD1 (5 bases). From germline, CDR1 is SGHAT and CDR2 FQNNGV. The germline V and J ends were trimmed by 3 bases and 5 bases, with 16 bases remaining between them. The CDR3 runs to 16 residues. CDR3: CASSLARGLPTGELFF. Written as DNA, the CDR3 is TGTGCCAGCAGCTTGGCAAGGGGTCTCCCTACCGGGGAGCTGTTTTTT.

This clone was detected only once. The chain employs TRBV6-6 and TRBJ1-2; D is possibly TRBD1 (5 bases). CDR3 length equals 16 residues. V lost 5 bases, J lost 5 bases, and 21 bases lay in between. The germline CDR1 and CDR2 sequences are MNHNY and SVGAGI (reference sequence). The DNA for the CDR3 is TGTGCCAGCAGTCAACCCGGGACGGAGGGCGGTTATGGCTACACCTTC. Translated: CASSQPGTEGGYGYTF.

V and J are TRBV18 and TRBJ1-5; TRBD1 matches at 9 bases. CDR1 KGHSH and CDR2 LQKENI come from the germline V gene. V lost 3 bases and J lost 7; bases outside the gene matches: 7. The CDR3 is 15 amino acids. The CDR3 loop reads CASSPKTGGDQPQHF. CDR3 nucleotides: TGTGCCAGCTCACCTAAAACAGGGGGCGACCAGCCCCAGCATTTT.

This rearrangement joins TRBV10-2 to TRBJ2-7; TRBD2 matches 11 bases. CDR3 length equals 14 residues. V shed 6 bases, J shed 7 bases, and the junction held 8 bases outside the gene matches. Germline CDR1 is WSHSY and CDR2 is SAAADI. CDR3 coding DNA: TGCGCCAGCAGAATGACTAGCGGGGAGGGTGAGCAGTACTTC. This translates into CASRMTSGEGEQYF.

The V call is TRBV2, the J call TRBJ2-5; the match to TRBD2 covers 10 bases. V lost 8 bases and J lost 3; bases outside the gene matches: 6. Germline values: CDR1 SNHLY, CDR2 FYNNEI. CDR3 length: 14 residues. CDR3 coding DNA: TGTGCCAGCCACGTTAGCGGGGGGAAAGAGACCCAGTACTTC. Translated: CASHVSGGKETQYF.

The rearrangement joins TRBV5-1 to TRBJ1-6; 8 bases agree with TRBD1. The CDR3 runs to 15 residues. The V gene end was trimmed by 0 bases and the J gene end by 5 bases; junction bases not matched to a gene: 1. CDR1 is SGHRS and CDR2 is YFSETQ in the germline V gene. The CDR3 nucleotides are TGCGCCAGCAGCTTGGCGGACAGGGATAATTCACCCCTCCACTTT. Translation: CASSLADRDNSPLHF.

This clone was seen a few times. This chain joins TRBV4-1 and TRBJ2-7; TRBD2 aligns across 7 bases. Losses at the gene ends were 0 bases for V and 0 bases for J; bases not matched to a gene: 8. This CDR3 contains 17 residues. Per the germline V gene, CDR1 is MGHRA and CDR2 is YSYEKL. The CDR3 reads CASSQDPLRGNSYEQYF. CDR3 DNA sequence: TGCGCCAGCAGCCAAGATCCGTTGCGGGGGAACTCCTACGAGCAGTACTTC.

Here the CDR3 DNA reads TGTGCCAGCTCACCAGACACAGCCCAGGGTAGCACTGAAGCTTTCTTT. As protein: CASSPDTAQGSTEAFF. V gene TRBV18 combines with J gene TRBJ1-1, with D possibly TRBD1 on 5 matching bases. The CDR3 length is 16 residues. V was pared by 2 bases and J by 4 bases, with 17 bases between. Germline CDR1 KGHSH, CDR2 LQKENI.